The sequence of this T cell receptor (beta chain) was determined in a study of T cells after yellow fever vaccination. Study-wide context: Libraries from low-cell-number fractions were prepared with the SMART-Seq v4 Ultra Low Input RNA kit. Study-level points and caveats: The bulk population could contribute abundant contaminating clonotypes to FACS-sorted repertoires. When the response was secondary, it was weaker but reached its peak faster, day 5 versus 15.

The authors made TCR cDNA by 5'RACE template switching, adding a universal primer site and UMIs. Via MiXCR, TCRdb re-called the 5' RACE reads, giving one row per CDR3 protein. The repertoire holds about 320,000 distinct CDR3 sequences, about 10% seen once, with under 4% in the top ten. In regard to this clonotype: Its antigen is still unknown.

Trimming took off 3 bases at V and 0 bases at J, with 6 bases between the two ends. Germline assignment: CDR1 SNHLY and CDR2 FYNNEI. The CDR3 has 14 amino acids. This clonotype was sampled from a man younger than 35 who received the YFV17D yellow fever vaccine. Sequencing was performed on CD4+ T cells sorted from PBMCs, taken 45 days after the yellow fever booster vaccination. The V and J genes are TRBV2 and TRBJ1-5; D unclear. CDR3 DNA: TGTGCCAGCAGTGAGTTGGATAGCAATCAGCCCCAGCATTTT. Protein sequence: CASSELDSNQPQHF.